A single sample gave rise to the 21 T cell receptor beta chains below, sequenced in a study of T cells in Graves' hyperthyroidism and ophthalmopathy. The TCR beta CDR3 regions underwent amplification using RNA transcripts as the source. The HTBI primer set served for first-round RT-PCR of the TCR CDR3. TCRdb re-called the multiplex PCR reads with MiXCR, one entry per CDR3 protein. The repertoire holds over 700,000 distinct CDR3 sequences, with about a third as singletons. The material sequenced was blood. These receptor sequences come from a woman in her forties with Graves' hyperthyroidism.

This sequence joins TRBV7-9 and TRBJ1-1; D is perhaps TRBD1 (6 bases). Germline-derived CDR1 and CDR2 are SEHNR and FQNEAQ (reference sequence). Between the trimmed V and J ends, which lost 1 base and 0 bases, there was a span of 18 bases. This CDR3 has 18 residues. The CDR3 bases are TGTGCCAGCAGCTTAGAGACAGGTTCAGAGAACCTGAACACTGAAGCTTTCTTT. Translation gives CASSLETGSENLNTEAFF.

This chain uses TRBV9 with TRBJ2-2; 9 bases fit TRBD2. The germline gives CDR1 SGDLS, CDR2 YYNGEE. The CDR3 has 16 residues. V dropped 4 bases and J dropped 0; count of bases not matched to a gene: 4. The CDR3 loop is CASSPRGGANTGELFF. The CDR3 DNA sequence: TGTGCCAGCAGCCCGCGGGGGGGCGCGAACACCGGGGAGCTGTTTTTT.

The J gene is TRBJ2-2, the V gene TRBV7-9; D unresolved. Trimming stripped 4 bases from V and 2 bases from J, with 11 bases between. This CDR3 is 15 amino acids long. Germline V gives CDR1 SEHNR, CDR2 FQNEAQ (reference sequence). The CDR3 is CASSSFGPNTGELFF. The CDR3 bases are TGTGCCAGCAGCTCCTTCGGGCCCAACACCGGGGAGCTGTTTTTT.

V usage is TRBV20-1 and J usage is TRBJ2-3; D is unclear. The CDR3 runs to 12 residues. V lost 6 bases, J lost 5 bases, and 12 bases lay in between. Germline CDR1 DFQATT, CDR2 SNEGSKA (reference sequence). The CDR3 reads CSAPKQLDTQYF. CDR3 bases: TGCAGTGCCCCTAAGCAACTAGATACGCAGTATTTT.

This clonotype occurred a few times. The V and J genes are TRBV12-3 or TRBV12-4 and TRBJ1-1, with 8 bases aligning to TRBD1. The junction had 5 bases not matched to a gene; V was cut back by 7 bases and J by 4 bases. CDR3 size: 13 residues. CDR3 in amino acids: CASTSDRVTEAFF. The CDR3 DNA follows: TGTGCCAGCACCTCGGACAGGGTCACTGAAGCTTTCTTT.

This clonotype was counted a few times. The chain joins TRBV5-5 to TRBJ2-7, with D perhaps matching TRBD2 (6 bases). The CDR3 has 16 residues. V lost 2 bases and J 5 bases, leaving 20 bases between the germline ends. Germline CDR1 SGHKS, CDR2 YYEKEE (reference sequence). CDR3 sequence (DNA): TGTGCCAGCAGCTTAGTCAGGACTACGAGTGGTGACGAGCAGTACTTC. The encoded protein is CASSLVRTTSGDEQYF.

This clonotype has ten or more counts. The chain has TRBV9 and TRBJ1-6; D uncertain. Germline CDR1 SGDLS, CDR2 YYNGEE. Trimming cost V 6 bases and J 5 bases, with 9 bases left between them. This CDR3 is 13 amino acids long. CDR3 in amino acids: CASTQNDNSPLHF. As DNA, the CDR3 is TGTGCCAGCACGCAGAACGATAATTCACCCCTCCACTTT.

V gene TRBV14 combines with J gene TRBJ2-7; TRBD1 matches at 7 bases. The CDR3 is 16 residues long. The junction had 7 bases not matched to a gene; V was cut back by 2 bases and J by 0 bases. CDR1 is SGHDN and CDR2 is FVKESK in the germline V gene. CDR3 sequence reads: CASSQTQGQYSYEQYF. For the CDR3, the DNA is TGTGCCAGCAGCCAAACGCAGGGACAGTACTCCTACGAGCAGTACTTC.

This clonotype was detected many times. The chain recombines TRBV7-8 with TRBJ2-7; D unclear. With 6 bases removed from V and 1 base from J, the gap between germline ends came to 19 bases. The CDR3 is 16 residues long. CDR1 SGHVS and CDR2 FQNEAQ come from the germline V gene. The CDR3 protein is CASRMGLSEFSYEQYF. The CDR3 DNA sequence: TGTGCCAGCAGGATGGGCCTCTCAGAGTTTTCCTACGAGCAGTACTTC.

There are many counts of this clonotype. The rearrangement joins TRBV10-3 to TRBJ1-1; no clear D gene. CDR1 is ENHRY, CDR2 SYGVKD, per germline. This CDR3 has 15 amino acids. The V end was cut by 0 bases, the J end by 1 base, with 9 bases between. The CDR3: CAISESGLSNTEAFF. The CDR3 region has the DNA TGTGCCATCAGTGAGTCGGGCCTATCGAACACTGAAGCTTTCTTT.

J is TRBJ1-1 and V is TRBV10-3, with D unclear. The CDR3 is made up of 12 amino acids. CDR1 and CDR2 (germline): ENHRY, SYGVKD. The CDR3 DNA reads TGTGCTAAAGACGTAACGAACACTGAAGCTTTCTTT. Its protein is CAKDVTNTEAFF.

This clonotype was observed many times. The J gene is TRBJ1-1, the V gene TRBV2, with D possibly matching TRBD1 (6 bases). Germline CDR1 reads SNHLY; CDR2 reads FYNNEI. This CDR3 is built from 16 residues. Trimming cost V 2 bases and J 2 bases, with 15 bases left between them. The CDR3: CASSEWRRTVNTEAFF. CDR3 coding DNA: TGTGCCAGCAGTGAATGGAGAAGGACAGTCAACACTGAAGCTTTCTTT.

The V and J genes are TRBV19 and TRBJ2-5, with 9 nucleotides matching TRBD1. The CDR3 is 14 amino acids. The ends lost 7 bases at V and 4 bases at J; junction bases unmatched: 7. Germline V lookup: CDR1 LNHDA, CDR2 SQIVND (reference sequence). The CDR3 nucleotides read TGTGCCAGTAATGAACAGGGGGCCGGAGAGACCCAGTACTTC. It encodes CASNEQGAGETQYF. Full variable domain (outside the CDR3, taken from reference TRBV19 and TRBJ2-5): DGGITQSPKYLFRKEGQNVTLSCEQNLNHDAMYWYRQDPGQGLRLIYYSQIVNDFQKGDIAEGYSVSREKKESFPLTVTSAQKNPTAFYLCASNEQGAGETQYFGPGTRLLVL.

The sample holds a few counts of this clonotype. The V gene is TRBV29-1, the J gene TRBJ2-1, with 10 bases fitting TRBD2. The CDR3 is 13 amino acids. Trimming took 4 bases from V and 9 from J; bases not matched to a gene: 6. Germline assignment: CDR1 SQVTM and CDR2 ANQGSEA. The CDR3 spells CSVGLAGVGEQFF. CDR3 nucleotide sequence: TGCAGCGTTGGGCTAGCGGGGGTGGGTGAGCAGTTCTTC.

The chain employs TRBV5-4 and TRBJ1-1, with 8 bases fitting TRBD1. The CDR3 runs 14 residues. With 4 bases clipped from V and 6 bases from J, the junction kept 8 bases outside the gene matches. Germline CDR1 SGHNT, CDR2 YYREEE (reference sequence). DNA for the CDR3: TGTGCCAGCAGCCACGCAGGGGGCGCAGCTGAAGCTTTCTTT. It translates to CASSHAGGAAEAFF.

The CDR3 DNA is TGTGCCATCGGGGGCGCTGGCTATGGCTACACCTTC. As protein: CAIGGAGYGYTF. V usage is TRBV6-5 and J usage is TRBJ1-2; a possible D gene is TRBD1 (6 bases). The CDR3 is 12 residues long. Germline lookup yields CDR1 MNHEY and CDR2 SVGAGI. V lost 10 bases to trimming and J lost 4 bases, with 13 bases between them.

This clonotype has a count of ten or more. J is TRBJ2-7 and V is TRBV7-8; unclear D gene. V shed 1 base and J shed 3 bases, with 13 bases lying between them. From germline, CDR1 is SGHVS and CDR2 FQNEAQ. The CDR3 covers 15 residues. This chain's CDR3 is CASSLVGQAHYEQYF. The CDR3 DNA sequence: TGTGCCAGCAGCTTAGTCGGCCAGGCCCACTACGAGCAGTACTTC.

This clonotype came up many times. This chain joins TRBV12-3 or TRBV12-4 and TRBJ2-7, with TRBD1 matching 7 bases. J lost 2 bases, V lost 8 bases, and 9 bases had no gene match. The CDR3 is 14 amino acids. The CDR3 region is CASAFRDSTYEQYF. The CDR3 coding sequence is TGTGCCAGCGCTTTCCGGGACAGCACCTACGAGCAGTACTTC.

Points on this clonotype: Since a much larger clone is just one base distant, this may be a read error. This sequence joins TRBV20-1 and TRBJ2-5; 7 nucleotides align to TRBD2. The CDR3 runs 13 residues. CDR1 is DFQATT, CDR2 SNEGSKA, per germline (reference sequence). The CDR3 region has the DNA TGCAGTACTAGAGACGGCGGGAGAGAGACCCAGTACTTC. This gives the protein CSTRDGGRETQYF.

Remarks on this clonotype: The conserved phenylalanine or tryptophan normally closing the CDR3 is absent here, so this likely arose from a read error. This rearrangement joins TRBV10-2 to TRBJ2-3, with TRBD2 identical over 9 bases. V was pared by 5 bases and J by 0 bases, with 12 bases of the junction left unmatched. The CDR3 is 18 amino acids. From germline, CDR1 is WSHSY and CDR2 SAAADI. The CDR3 coding sequence is TGCGCCAGCAGTCCCGGACTAGCGTGGATAACTAGCACAGATACGCAGTATCTT. Its protein product is CASSPGLAWITSTDTQYL.

Ten or more counts support this clonotype. The V call is TRBV2, the J call TRBJ1-5, with 8 positions matching TRBD1. Germline V gene sequence: CDR1 SNHLY, CDR2 FYNNEI. The CDR3 is 13 amino acids. V lost 8 bases and J lost 8; bases outside the gene matches: 8. CDR3 DNA sequence: TGTGCCAGCTCTCGACAGGGGAGTAAGCCCCAGCATTTT. Amino acid sequence: CASSRQGSKPQHF.